The entry below gives a single T cell receptor beta chain sequence along with its context. Trimming removed 2 bases at V and 9 bases at J, with 8 bases between. Germline CDR1 MDHEN, CDR2 SYDVKM. CDR3 length: 12 amino acids. Regulatory T cells were sorted as CD4+CD25hiCD127low/negative cells. This sample is drawn from a study of B cell selection in AIRE deficiency. The data were produced by immunoSEQ multiplex PCR, yet TCRdb's version contains in-frame clones alone and is incomplete. The sample consists of roughly 26,000 clones, around 93% of them appearing once. This chain connects TRBV28 to TRBJ1-5; no clear D. Sequences were obtained from CD4+CD25+ Tregs sorted from PBMCs. The sequence came from a human donor in good health. Here the CDR3 DNA reads TGTGCCAGCAGTTTAATGGCGGGGCCCCAGCATTTT. This codes for CASSLMAGPQHF.